This entry is about one TCR beta chain. This CDR3 is built from 17 residues. CDR1 LGHNA and CDR2 YNFKEQ come from the germline V gene. Trimming shortened V by 4 bases and J by 0 bases, and 16 bases separated the two germline ends. This record belongs to a study of blood T cell repertoires in COVID-19. Across the whole study: Donors in the United States, Italy and Spain gave samples during acute or convalescent COVID-19. T cells, B-cell-depleted T cells, or PBMCs provided the cDNA or gDNA that served as material.

Source study methods: Amplification of reference gene primers was used by the study to estimate nucleated cell counts. Clones were read by immunoSEQ multiplex PCR, and TCRdb kept only the in-frame ones, dropping some. V and J calls and clone size are those listed in that table; D and trimming were worked out from the DNA. Of 95,000 to 110,000 clones listed, just over 85% are singletons. What was sequenced was peripheral blood. The rearrangement links TRBV4-2 to TRBJ2-1; D remains unclear. The clonotype originates from a human donor in a cohort sampled during active COVID-19. Written as DNA, the CDR3 is TGTGCCAGCAGCCCCCAGTTGAGGTCGGACTCCTACAATGAGCAGTTCTTC. Translated: CASSPQLRSDSYNEQFF.